These 30 T cell receptor beta chains originate from one sample sequenced in a study of blood T cell repertoires in COVID-19 (dated by TCRdb to the early 2020s). Library prep was done by the immunoSEQ multiplex PCR assay. Sourced from immuneACCESS, this table was stored by TCRdb with only in-frame sequences that have V and J called. A share of the clones is absent; for the studies checked, an unresolved V gene accounts for under half, and the remainder has no known explanation. In all, the sample holds around 250,000 clones, and around 90% of those were seen once. Of the sample, 0.85% to 1% falls within the top ten clones. The sample consisted of peripheral blood. The receptor source for this set is a woman in her thirties or forties who had recovered from COVID-19.

The chain couples TRBV9 to TRBJ2-1; 7 bases fit TRBD2. This CDR3 has 14 residues. Germline CDR1 reads SGDLS; CDR2 reads YYNGEE. The trim removed 4 bases at V and 8 bases at J, leaving 9 bases unmatched. DNA for the CDR3: TGTGCCAGCAGCAGAGGACTAGTTGGAGATGAGCAGTTCTTC. Protein sequence: CASSRGLVGDEQFF.

The chain couples TRBV30 to TRBJ1-4; D gene uncertain. The CDR3 runs 12 residues. V was cut by 0 bases and J by 6 bases, with 5 bases left in between. The germline CDR1 and CDR2 sequences are GTSNPN and SVGIG (reference sequence). In DNA, the CDR3 is TGTGCCTGGAGTGTATATGATGAAAAACTGTTTTTT. As protein: CAWSVYDEKLFF.

This clone was seen just once. The genes are TRBV10-3 and TRBJ2-7; 8 positions agree with TRBD1. V trimming: 6 bases; J trimming: 7 bases; junction bases outside the gene matches: 23. Looked up from germline, CDR1 is ENHRY and CDR2 is SYGVKD. This CDR3 is 18 amino acids long. This CDR3 is CAISSQLEYRGIPIEQYF. Written as DNA, the CDR3 is TGTGCCATCAGCTCACAACTAGAATACAGGGGGATACCCATTGAGCAGTACTTC.

The rearrangement links TRBV5-1 to TRBJ1-3, with D perhaps TRBD1 (5 bases). V lost 2 bases, J lost 0 bases, and 6 bases lay in between. This CDR3 contains 14 residues. Germline-derived CDR1 and CDR2 are SGHRS and YFSETQ. The DNA of the CDR3 is TGCGCCAGCAGCTTTGACAGCTCTGGAAACACCATATATTTT. Its translation is CASSFDSSGNTIYF.

This chain links TRBV5-1 with TRBJ2-5, with 10 positions matching TRBD1. The germline V gene encodes CDR1 SGHRS and CDR2 YFSETQ. J gave up 5 bases and V 1 base, and 5 bases lay outside the gene matches. The CDR3 totals 15 residues. The CDR3 sequence: CASSLTPDRGETQYF. The CDR3 DNA reads TGCGCCAGCAGCTTGACCCCGGACAGGGGGGAGACCCAGTACTTC.

The chain combines TRBV6-1 with TRBJ2-1; 12 bases align to TRBD2. V gave up 2 bases and J gave up 4 bases; unmatched junction bases: 18. The CDR3 has 21 residues. Germline V gene data show CDR1 as MNHNS and CDR2 as SASEGT. The CDR3 is CASSEYPLDRGLAGIYNEQFF. The CDR3 region has the DNA TGTGCCAGCAGTGAATATCCGCTCGACAGGGGACTAGCGGGTATATACAATGAGCAGTTCTTC.

The rearrangement uses TRBV21-1 and TRBJ1-1; the DNA was not used to check the table's D call, TRBD1. TRBV21-1 is flagged as a pseudogene. The CDR3 runs to 12 residues. The CDR3, as DNA: TGTGCCAACCAACAGGGTAACACTGAAGCTTTCTTT. Translation gives CANQQGNTEAFF.

V and J are TRBV5-1 and TRBJ2-3; 11 bases line up with TRBD2. Trimming took 4 bases from V and 2 from J; bases not matched to a gene: 6. The CDR3 is 16 residues long. Germline CDR1 is SGHRS and CDR2 is YFSETQ. CDR3 coding DNA: TGCGCCAGCAGCGTCCCTAGCGGGGGGAACACAGATACGCAGTATTTT. Translation gives CASSVPSGGNTDTQYF.

The V and J genes are TRBV29-1 and TRBJ2-7, with a tentative D call TRBD2 (5 bases). CDR1 SQVTM and CDR2 ANQGSEA come from the germline V gene. Trimming removed 5 bases at V and 2 bases at J, with 7 bases between. The CDR3 loop spans 11 amino acids. The CDR3 sequence is CSVRGTYEQYF. CDR3 nucleotides: TGCAGCGTTAGAGGGACCTACGAGCAGTACTTC.

This chain joins TRBV5-1 and TRBJ2-7; 8 bases are shared with TRBD2. Trimming removed 4 bases from V and 3 bases from J; junction bases left unmatched: 9. CDR1 is SGHRS, CDR2 YFSETQ, per germline. The CDR3 covers 15 residues. The CDR3 bases are TGCGCCAGCAGCCCCCGTCCGGGACTAGACTACGAGCAGTACTTC. Translation: CASSPRPGLDYEQYF.

This chain connects TRBV11-2 to TRBJ1-1; D call uncertain. CDR1 is SGHAT, CDR2 FQNNGV, per germline. V was pared by 4 bases and J by 0 bases, with 3 bases between. The CDR3 runs 12 residues. As DNA, the CDR3 is TGTGCCAGCAGCTACATGAACACTGAAGCTTTCTTT. Protein: CASSYMNTEAFF.

The DNA of the CDR3 is TGCGCCAGCAGCGAGGGATTAGGCTACGAGCAGTACTTC. It is translated as CASSEGLGYEQYF. V usage is TRBV4-1 and J usage is TRBJ2-7; D perhaps matches TRBD2 (5 bases). The V and J ends lost 5 bases and 3 bases respectively, with 11 bases between them. The CDR3 has 13 amino acids. The germline V gene encodes CDR1 MGHRA and CDR2 YSYEKL.

The V and J genes are TRBV19 and TRBJ1-5; D may be TRBD1 (5 bases). V lost 2 bases and J 0 bases, leaving 5 bases between the germline ends. Germline assignment: CDR1 LNHDA and CDR2 SQIVND (reference sequence). The CDR3 runs to 14 residues. CDR3 sequence (DNA): TGTGCCAGTAGTATACAGGGTAGCAATCAGCCCCAGCATTTT. Its protein is CASSIQGSNQPQHF.

CDR3 sequence: CASGRGQGFYNEQFF. CDR3 in DNA: TGTGCCAGCGGCCGGGGACAGGGATTCTACAATGAGCAGTTCTTC. The chain employs TRBV6-2 or TRBV6-3 and TRBJ2-1; 9 nucleotides agree with TRBD1. The CDR3 extends over 15 amino acids. CDR1 is MNHEY, CDR2 SVGEGT, per germline. J gave up 3 bases and V 8 bases, and 8 bases lay outside the gene matches.

The J gene is TRBJ2-7, the V gene TRBV5-4, with TRBD1 matching 9 bases. Germline lookup yields CDR1 SGHNT and CDR2 YYREEE (reference sequence). This CDR3 spans 15 amino acids. Germline trimming cut 4 bases from V and 2 bases from J; bases unmatched to any gene: 7. CDR3 nucleotide sequence: TGTGCCAGCAGCACCGGACAGGGGACTACCTACGAGCAGTACTTC. Translating it yields CASSTGQGTTYEQYF.

The chain joins TRBV28 to TRBJ2-7, with D perhaps TRBD2 (6 bases). Germline V gives CDR1 MDHEN, CDR2 SYDVKM. The CDR3 totals 15 residues. V lost 5 bases to trimming and J lost 2 bases, with 16 bases between them. The CDR3 sequence is CASSHSTAGPYEQYF. The CDR3 nucleotides are TGTGCCAGCAGTCATAGCACCGCGGGACCCTACGAGCAGTACTTC. The entire variable domain, with the rest obtained from reference TRBV28 and TRBJ2-7, is as follows: DVKVTQSSRYLVKRTGEKVFLECVQDMDHENMFWYRQDPGLGLRLIYFSYDVKMKEKGDIPEGYSVSREKKERFSLILESASTNQTSMYLCASSHSTAGPYEQYFGPGTRLTVT.

The rearrangement links TRBV5-1 to TRBJ2-3; D perhaps matches TRBD2 (5 bases). This CDR3 comprises 14 residues. From germline, CDR1 is SGHRS and CDR2 YFSETQ. V was shortened by 1 base and J by 4 bases, with 10 bases between the two germline ends. The CDR3 here is CASSLSTGADTQYF. For the CDR3, the DNA is TGCGCCAGCAGCTTGTCTACCGGGGCAGATACGCAGTATTTT.

This chain uses TRBV6-5 with TRBJ2-1, with D possibly being TRBD2 (6 bases). In germline, CDR1 is MNHEY, CDR2 SVGAGI. This CDR3 region has 14 residues. Trimming pared 6 bases from V and 7 bases from J, leaving 16 bases between. DNA of the CDR3: TGTGCCAGCAGCCCCGGGACTGGTAAAAATGAGCAGTTCTTC. Its translation is CASSPGTGKNEQFF.

The chain recombines TRBV28 with TRBJ2-1, with 7 bases matching TRBD1. With 5 bases clipped from V and 7 bases from J, the junction kept 5 bases outside the gene matches. Looked up from germline, CDR1 is MDHEN and CDR2 is SYDVKM. The CDR3 extends over 13 amino acids. In nucleotides, the CDR3 is TGTGCCAGCAGTGTAGGGGGCAAAAATGAGCAGTTCTTC. This sequence encodes CASSVGGKNEQFF.

The rearrangement links TRBV18 to TRBJ1-2; tentatively, D is TRBD1 (6 bases). Germline CDR1 KGHSH, CDR2 LQKENI. Trimming took off 3 bases at V and 6 bases at J, with 23 bases between the two ends. This CDR3 is built from 17 residues. CDR3 protein: CASSPAPGTRGEDGYTF. Here the CDR3 DNA reads TGTGCCAGCTCACCTGCCCCCGGGACAAGAGGAGAAGATGGCTACACCTTC.

This sequence joins TRBV4-1 and TRBJ2-2; TRBD1 matches 9 bases. This CDR3 spans 20 amino acids. J gave up 7 bases and V 3 bases, and 21 bases lay outside the gene matches. Germline lookup yields CDR1 MGHRA and CDR2 YSYEKL. CDR3 amino acids: CASSQWGIQGATRLSGELFF. As DNA, the CDR3 is TGCGCCAGCAGCCAGTGGGGGATACAGGGGGCTACACGATTGAGCGGGGAGCTGTTTTTT.

This sequence joins TRBV29-1 and TRBJ2-7; 10 bases line up with TRBD2. This CDR3 has 14 amino acids. J lost 4 bases, V lost 6 bases, and 9 bases had no gene match. Germline V CDR1 and CDR2: SQVTM, ANQGSEA. DNA for the CDR3: TGCAGCGTCGTTTCTAGCGGGAGCTTGTACGAGCAGTACTTC. Its translation is CSVVSSGSLYEQYF.

V and J are TRBV2 and TRBJ1-3; 7 positions agree with TRBD1. The J segment lost 0 bases and the V segment lost 8 bases, leaving 4 bases of the junction unmatched. This CDR3 is 14 amino acids long. Germline assignment: CDR1 SNHLY and CDR2 FYNNEI. The CDR3 coding sequence is TGTGCCAGCCTAGGACAGGACTCTGGAAACACCATATATTTT. Amino acids: CASLGQDSGNTIYF.

The sample holds a few counts of this clone. The V and J genes are TRBV6-6 and TRBJ1-6; 7 bases line up with TRBD1. CDR3 length: 13 amino acids. Germline V gives CDR1 MNHNY, CDR2 SVGAGI (reference sequence). V trimming: 11 bases; J trimming: 8 bases; junction bases outside the gene matches: 9. The CDR3 loop reads CAGTQGIDSPLHF. The CDR3 DNA follows: TGTGCCGGGACACAGGGGATTGATTCACCCCTCCACTTT.

The chain recombines TRBV30 with TRBJ1-6; D is perhaps TRBD1 (6 bases). The CDR3 has 15 residues. The germline CDR1 and CDR2 sequences are GTSNPN and SVGIG (reference sequence). V gave up 1 base and J gave up 7 bases, with 14 bases separating them. DNA for the CDR3: TGTGCCTGGAGTGGTCGTTGGCAGGGGAATTCACCCCTCCACTTT. Protein product: CAWSGRWQGNSPLHF.

The rearrangement uses TRBV21-1 and TRBJ2-2; TRBD1, the table's D call, was not compared with the DNA. TRBV21-1 is tagged as a pseudogene. This CDR3 has 18 residues. The chain's CDR3 is CASSNACPQSLLGGELFF. The DNA for the CDR3 is TGTGCCAGCAGCAACGCATGCCCACAGAGTCTTCTTGGAGGGGAGCTGTTTTTT.

V and J are TRBV7-9 and TRBJ1-3; D not resolved. Germline CDR1 reads SEHNR; CDR2 reads FQNEAQ (reference sequence). This CDR3 spans 17 amino acids. The V end lost 3 bases, the J end lost 2 bases, and 17 bases lay between the germline ends. CDR3 loop: CASSFFGTARAGNTIYF. In nucleotides, the CDR3 is TGTGCCAGCAGCTTCTTCGGCACAGCGCGGGCTGGAAACACCATATATTTT. Full variable domain (missing parts from reference TRBV7-9 and TRBJ1-3): DTGVSQNPRHKITKRGQNVTFRCDPISEHNRLYWYRQTLGQGPEFLTYFQNEAQLEKSRLLSDRFSAERPKGSFSTLEIQRTEQGDSAMYLCASSFFGTARAGNTIYFGEGSWLTVV.

V gene TRBV7-2 combines with J gene TRBJ1-5; D call uncertain. Germline-derived CDR1 and CDR2 are SGHTA and FQGNSA. V was clipped by 1 base and J by 0 bases, with 10 bases between them. This CDR3 has 16 residues. The CDR3 region has the DNA TGTGCCAGCAGCTTAGAGAACAGTCTTAGCAATCAGCCCCAGCATTTT. It specifies CASSLENSLSNQPQHF.

The V and J genes are TRBV28 and TRBJ1-2; possibly TRBD1 for D (5 bases). In germline, CDR1 is MDHEN, CDR2 SYDVKM. CDR3 length: 12 amino acids. Deletions cut 3 bases from V and 8 bases from J, with 10 bases between. CDR3 loop: CASSFFSGGYTF. The CDR3 DNA reads TGTGCCAGCAGTTTTTTTTCAGGGGGCTACACCTTC.

The V and J genes are TRBV19 and TRBJ1-5; TRBD1 aligns across 9 bases. Per the germline V gene, CDR1 is LNHDA and CDR2 is SQIVND (reference sequence). The CDR3 totals 14 residues. V shed 6 bases and J 7 bases; nucleotides not matched to a gene: 7. This CDR3 reads CASRRQGGRQPQHF. CDR3 sequence (DNA): TGTGCCAGTAGGAGACAGGGGGGAAGACAGCCCCAGCATTTT.